A single sample gave rise to the 2 T cell receptor beta chains below, sequenced in a study of blood T cell repertoires in COVID-19. Repertoires were generated with immunoSEQ multiplex PCR, while TCRdb's copy carries only in-frame clones and drops some. In the table there are about 160,000 clones, over 75% of which are singletons. Sequenced sample: PBMCs or T cells enriched from blood (not recorded which). The receptors were gathered from a woman between 40 and 50 years old with acute COVID-19.

This clone appeared once. The CDR3: CASSHLPGQALSGNTIYF. In DNA form, the CDR3 reads TGTGCCAGCAGCCATCTGCCGGGACAGGCTCTCTCTGGAAACACCATATATTTT. This rearrangement joins TRBV3-1 (or the pseudogene TRBV3-2) to TRBJ1-3; 8 nucleotides align to TRBD1. V lost 3 bases and J lost 0; bases outside the gene matches: 10. Germline assignment: CDR1 LGHDT and CDR2 YNNKEL (reference sequence). The CDR3 covers 18 residues.

This chain joins TRBV2 and TRBJ1-5; D might be TRBD1 (5 bases). Germline values: CDR1 SNHLY, CDR2 FYNNEI. The CDR3 spans 16 residues. The V end was cut by 2 bases, the J end by 2 bases, with 13 bases between. CDR3 residues: CASSEKGPGGNQPQHF. CDR3 sequence (DNA): TGTGCCAGCAGTGAAAAGGGGCCTGGGGGCAATCAGCCCCAGCATTTT.